These T cell receptor beta chains were read from a single sample in a study of T cells after yellow fever vaccination. One entry per CDR3 protein results from TCRdb running MiXCR on the 5' RACE reads. This sample has about 580,000 distinct CDR3 sequences, with approximately 16% found just once. The sample was PBMCs, taken about 5 days after the first yellow fever vaccination. The receptors stem from a man aged 18 to 30 who received the YFV17D yellow fever vaccine. Both conserved end residues are part of each CDR3. D genes are given only for firm matches. Clone size is not always given. Where it is, it says once, few, many or a class for expanded clones.

>TRBJ2-3|TRBV12-3/TRBV12-4|-|-
TGTGCCAGCAGTTTTCGACTTCACACAGATACGCAGTATTTT
CASSFRLHTDTQYF
>TRBJ2-7|TRBV5-1|TRBD2|-
TGCGCCAGCAGCTATGGGACTAGCGGCCTCCACTTCTCCTACGAGCAGTACTTC
CASSYGTSGLHFSYEQYF
>TRBJ2-3|TRBV5-4|TRBD1|few
TGTGCCAGCAGCTTGGACGACAGGGGGCTATATTTT
CASSLDDRGLYF
>TRBJ2-3|TRBV9|TRBD2|few
TGTGCCAGCAGCTGGAGCGGGGAACACCGCCGGGGTACGCAGTATTTT
CASSWSGEHRRGTQYF
>TRBJ2-3|TRBV28|TRBD1|few
TGTGCCAGCAGTTTACCCGGGGACAGGAGGAAAGATACGCAGTATTTT
CASSLPGDRRKDTQYF
>TRBJ2-7|TRBV2|-|-
TGTGCCAGCAGTGATTCTCGGCCCCGAGAGCAGTACTTC
CASSDSRPREQYF
>TRBJ1-2|TRBV25-1|-|-
TGTGCCAGCAGTGAACCAGGCAGTAACTATGGCTACACCTTC
CASSEPGSNYGYTF
>TRBJ1-2|TRBV12-3/TRBV12-4|-|few
TGTGCCAGCAGTTTAGATGCAGGGAGGATCGATGGCTACACCTTC
CASSLDAGRIDGYTF
>TRBJ1-6|TRBV7-8|-|few
TGTGCCAGCAGCTTAAGACCGGACAATTCACCCCTCCACTTT
CASSLRPDNSPLHF
>TRBJ1-5|TRBV6-5|-|-
TGTGCCATCAGTCGCGGGCGGGGGGACCAGAGCAATCAGCCCCAGCATTTT
CAISRGRGDQSNQPQHF
>TRBJ2-7|TRBV4-1|-|-
TGCGCCAGCAGCCAAGACCCCCGGGAGAGGTACGAGCAGTACTTC
CASSQDPRERYEQYF
>TRBJ1-2|TRBV10-3|TRBD1|few
TGTGCCACCGAAGGACAGGGGAACTATGGCTACACCTTC
CATEGQGNYGYTF
>TRBJ1-6|TRBV5-6|-|few
TGTGCCAGCAGCTTTTTAGGCTCCAATTCACCCCTCCACTTT
CASSFLGSNSPLHF
>TRBJ2-1|TRBV5-1|-|many
TGCGCCAGCAGCTTGGAGGGGCCGTGGAGCTCCTACAATGAGCAGTTCTTC
CASSLEGPWSSYNEQFF
>TRBJ1-1|TRBV7-8|TRBD1|-
TGTGCCAGCAGCTTAGGGGCGACAGGGGGTACTGAAGCTTTCTTT
CASSLGATGGTEAFF
>TRBJ2-5|TRBV20-1|-|-
TGCAGTGCTAAACAACAGGGAACCCCTTCATGGGAGACCCAGTACTTC
CSAKQQGTPSWETQYF